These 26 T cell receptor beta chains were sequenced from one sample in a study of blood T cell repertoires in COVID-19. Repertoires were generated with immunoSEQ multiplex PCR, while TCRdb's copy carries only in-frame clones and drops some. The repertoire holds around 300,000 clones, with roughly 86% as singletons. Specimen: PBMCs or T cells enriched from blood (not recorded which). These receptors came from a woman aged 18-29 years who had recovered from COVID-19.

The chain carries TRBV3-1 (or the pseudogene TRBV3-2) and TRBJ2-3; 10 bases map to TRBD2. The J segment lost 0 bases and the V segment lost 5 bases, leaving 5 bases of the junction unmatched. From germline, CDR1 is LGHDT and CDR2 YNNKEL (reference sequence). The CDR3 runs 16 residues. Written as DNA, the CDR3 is TGTGCCAGCAGCAACCCAGCGGGGGGGAGCACAGATACGCAGTATTTT. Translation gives CASSNPAGGSTDTQYF.

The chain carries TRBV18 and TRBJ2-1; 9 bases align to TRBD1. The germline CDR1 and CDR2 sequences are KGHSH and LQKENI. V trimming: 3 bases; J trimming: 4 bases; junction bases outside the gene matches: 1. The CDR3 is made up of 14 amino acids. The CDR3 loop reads CASSPGTGYNEQFF. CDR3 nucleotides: TGTGCCAGCTCACCCGGGACAGGGTACAATGAGCAGTTCTTC. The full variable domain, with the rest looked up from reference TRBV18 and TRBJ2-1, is NAGVMQNPRHLVRRRGQEARLRCSPMKGHSHVYWYRQLPEEGLKFMVYLQKENIIDESGMPKERFSAEFPKEGPSILRIQQVVRGDSAAYFCASSPGTGYNEQFFGPGTRLTVL.

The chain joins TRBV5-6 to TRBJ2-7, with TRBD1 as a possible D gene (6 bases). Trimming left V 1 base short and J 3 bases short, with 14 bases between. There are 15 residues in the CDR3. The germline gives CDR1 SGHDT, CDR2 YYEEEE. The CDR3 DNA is TGTGCCAGCAGCTTGAACGGTTGGGGGCACTACGAGCAGTACTTC. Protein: CASSLNGWGHYEQYF.

This chain's CDR3 is CASSEAGGLGGYTF. Written as DNA, the CDR3 is TGTGCCAGCAGTGAGGCCGGTGGACTTGGAGGCTACACCTTC. The V gene is TRBV6-1, the J gene TRBJ1-2; no clear D. V was trimmed by 3 bases and J by 8 bases, leaving 16 bases between them. This CDR3 has 14 residues. Germline-derived CDR1 and CDR2 are MNHNS and SASEGT.

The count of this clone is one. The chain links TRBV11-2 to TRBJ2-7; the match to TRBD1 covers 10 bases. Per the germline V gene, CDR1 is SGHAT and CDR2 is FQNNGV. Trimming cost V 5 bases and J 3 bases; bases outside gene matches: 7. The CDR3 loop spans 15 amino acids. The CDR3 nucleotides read TGTGCCAGCAGCCGTTCCGGGACAGGGGACTACGAGCAGTACTTC. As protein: CASSRSGTGDYEQYF.

The CDR3 nucleotides read TGTGCCAGCAGCTGGAGGGGAAACACTGAAGCTTTCTTT. Translation: CASSWRGNTEAFF. The chain uses TRBV7-9 and TRBJ1-1; TRBD1 might be the D (5 bases). The CDR3 loop spans 13 amino acids. Germline lookup yields CDR1 SEHNR and CDR2 FQNEAQ (reference sequence). Trimming pared 4 bases from V and 2 bases from J, leaving 8 bases between.

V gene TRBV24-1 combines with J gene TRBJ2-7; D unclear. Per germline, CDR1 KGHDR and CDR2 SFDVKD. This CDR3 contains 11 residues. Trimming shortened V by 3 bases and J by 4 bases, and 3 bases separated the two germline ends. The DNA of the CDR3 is TGTGCCACCAGTGATCTGTACGAGCAGTACTTC. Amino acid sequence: CATSDLYEQYF.

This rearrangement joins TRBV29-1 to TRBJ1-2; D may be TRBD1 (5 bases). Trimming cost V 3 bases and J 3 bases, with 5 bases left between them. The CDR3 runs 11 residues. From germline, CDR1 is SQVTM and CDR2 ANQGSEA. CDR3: CSVDRDYGYTF. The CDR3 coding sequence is TGCAGCGTTGACAGGGACTATGGCTACACCTTC.

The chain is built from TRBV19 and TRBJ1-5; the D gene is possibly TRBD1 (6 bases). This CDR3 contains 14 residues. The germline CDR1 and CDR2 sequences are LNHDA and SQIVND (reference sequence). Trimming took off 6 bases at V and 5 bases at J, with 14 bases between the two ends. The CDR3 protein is CASRRTEGDQPQHF. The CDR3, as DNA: TGTGCCAGTAGACGGACAGAAGGTGATCAGCCCCAGCATTTT.

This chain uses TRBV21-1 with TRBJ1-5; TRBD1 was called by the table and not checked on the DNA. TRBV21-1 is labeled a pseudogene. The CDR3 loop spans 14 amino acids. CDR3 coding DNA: TGTGCCAGCAATGGGCCTCAGGGGTATCAGCCCCAGCATTTT. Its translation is CASNGPQGYQPQHF.

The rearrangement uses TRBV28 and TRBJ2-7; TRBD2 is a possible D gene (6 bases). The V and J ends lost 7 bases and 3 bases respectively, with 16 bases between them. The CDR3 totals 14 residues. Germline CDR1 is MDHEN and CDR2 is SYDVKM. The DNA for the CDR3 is TGTGCCAGCATTCCGGGAGTGGGTCTCTACGAGCAGTACTTC. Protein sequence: CASIPGVGLYEQYF.

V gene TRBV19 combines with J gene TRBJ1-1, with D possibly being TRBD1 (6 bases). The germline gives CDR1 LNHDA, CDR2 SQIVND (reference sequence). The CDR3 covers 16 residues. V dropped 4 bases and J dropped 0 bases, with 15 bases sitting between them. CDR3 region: CASSTRTRGVNTEAFF. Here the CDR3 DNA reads TGTGCCAGTAGTACGCGGACCAGGGGAGTGAACACTGAAGCTTTCTTT.

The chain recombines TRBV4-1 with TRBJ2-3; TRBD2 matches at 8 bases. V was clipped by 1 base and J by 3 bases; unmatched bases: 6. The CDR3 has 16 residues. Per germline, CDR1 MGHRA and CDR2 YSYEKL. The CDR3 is CASSQGPGLGTDTQYF. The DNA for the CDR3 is TGCGCCAGCAGCCAAGGTCCGGGACTAGGTACAGATACGCAGTATTTT.

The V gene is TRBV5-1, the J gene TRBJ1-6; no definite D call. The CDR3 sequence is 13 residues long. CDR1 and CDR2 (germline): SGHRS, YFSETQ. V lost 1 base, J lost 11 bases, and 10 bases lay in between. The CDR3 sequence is CASSLRQDTPLHF. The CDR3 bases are TGCGCCAGCAGCTTGCGCCAGGATACACCCCTCCACTTT. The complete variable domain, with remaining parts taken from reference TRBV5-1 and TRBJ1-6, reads KAGVTQTPRYLIKTRGQQVTLSCSPISGHRSVSWYQQTPGQGLQFLFEYFSETQRNKGNFPGRFSGRQFSNSRSEMNVSTLELGDSALYLCASSLRQDTPLHFGNGTRLTVT.

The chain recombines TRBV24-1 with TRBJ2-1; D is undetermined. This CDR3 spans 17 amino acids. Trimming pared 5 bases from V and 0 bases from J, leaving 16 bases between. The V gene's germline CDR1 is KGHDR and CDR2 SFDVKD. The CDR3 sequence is CATSASTVPSSYNEQFF. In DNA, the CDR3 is TGTGCCACCAGTGCGAGTACGGTCCCAAGCTCCTACAATGAGCAGTTCTTC.

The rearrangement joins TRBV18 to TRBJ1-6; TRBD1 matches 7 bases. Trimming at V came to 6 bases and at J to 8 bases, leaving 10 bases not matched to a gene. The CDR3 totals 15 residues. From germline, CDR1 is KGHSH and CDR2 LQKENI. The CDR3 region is CASSQKEGAYSPLHF. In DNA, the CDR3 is TGTGCCAGCTCCCAAAAGGAGGGGGCCTATTCACCCCTCCACTTT.

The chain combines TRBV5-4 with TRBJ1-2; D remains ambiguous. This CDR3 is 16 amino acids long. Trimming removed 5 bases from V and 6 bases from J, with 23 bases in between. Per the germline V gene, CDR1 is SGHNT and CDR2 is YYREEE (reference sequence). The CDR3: CASSPDRRGHRDGYTF. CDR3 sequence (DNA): TGTGCCAGCAGTCCCGATAGGCGAGGGCACAGAGATGGCTACACCTTC.

CDR3 region: CASRDEGNNEQFF. The DNA of the CDR3 is TGTGCCAGCAGGGACGAGGGTAACAATGAGCAGTTCTTC. V is TRBV6-5 and J is TRBJ2-1, with D tentatively TRBD2 (5 bases). The CDR3 totals 13 residues. V was cut by 6 bases and J by 5 bases, with 11 bases left in between. CDR1 and CDR2 (germline): MNHEY, SVGAGI.

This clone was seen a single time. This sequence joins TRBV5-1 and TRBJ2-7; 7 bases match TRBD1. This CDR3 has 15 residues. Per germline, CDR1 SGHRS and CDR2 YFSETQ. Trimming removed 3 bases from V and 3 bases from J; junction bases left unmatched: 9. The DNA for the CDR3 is TGCGCCAGCAGCTCAGGACAGGAATTTTTCTACGAGCAGTACTTC. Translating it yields CASSSGQEFFYEQYF. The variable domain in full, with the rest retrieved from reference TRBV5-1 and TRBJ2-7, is KAGVTQTPRYLIKTRGQQVTLSCSPISGHRSVSWYQQTPGQGLQFLFEYFSETQRNKGNFPGRFSGRQFSNSRSEMNVSTLELGDSALYLCASSSGQEFFYEQYFGPGTRLTVT.

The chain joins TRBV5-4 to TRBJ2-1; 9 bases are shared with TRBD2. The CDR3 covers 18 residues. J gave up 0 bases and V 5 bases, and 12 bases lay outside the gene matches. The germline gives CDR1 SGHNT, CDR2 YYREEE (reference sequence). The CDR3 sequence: CASRLGLAGRGSYNEQFF. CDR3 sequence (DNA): TGTGCCAGCAGGCTGGGGCTAGCGGGAAGGGGCTCCTACAATGAGCAGTTCTTC.

CDR3 amino acids: CASSQDRRGPYYEQYF. CDR3 DNA: TGCGCCAGCAGCCAAGACCGGAGGGGGCCTTACTACGAGCAGTACTTC. This rearrangement joins TRBV4-3 to TRBJ2-7; possibly TRBD1 for D (7 bases). With 0 bases removed from V and 3 bases from J, the gap between germline ends came to 15 bases. This CDR3 is 16 amino acids long. CDR1 and CDR2 (germline): LGHNA, YSLEER.

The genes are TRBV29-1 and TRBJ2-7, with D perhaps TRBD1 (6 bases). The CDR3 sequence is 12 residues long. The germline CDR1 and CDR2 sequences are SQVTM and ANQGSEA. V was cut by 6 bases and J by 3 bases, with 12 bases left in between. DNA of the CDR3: TGCAGCGTGGGACAAGGGGGCTACGAGCAGTACTTC. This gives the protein CSVGQGGYEQYF.

The CDR3 DNA sequence: TGTGCCAGCAGCTCTAGGACTAGCGGGGGGGGGAAAGGTCCCTACAATGAGCAGTTCTTC. Translation: CASSSRTSGGGKGPYNEQFF. The chain employs TRBV3-1 (or the pseudogene TRBV3-2) and TRBJ2-1; 15 nucleotides line up with TRBD2. The J segment lost 2 bases and the V segment lost 5 bases, leaving 13 bases of the junction unmatched. CDR1 is LGHDT, CDR2 YNNKEL, per germline (reference sequence). This CDR3 contains 20 residues.

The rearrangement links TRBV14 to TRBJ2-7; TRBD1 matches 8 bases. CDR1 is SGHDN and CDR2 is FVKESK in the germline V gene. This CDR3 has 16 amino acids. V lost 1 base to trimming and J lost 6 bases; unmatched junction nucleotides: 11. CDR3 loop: CASSQGDRTGLSEQYF. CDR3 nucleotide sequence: TGTGCCAGCAGCCAAGGAGATAGGACAGGGCTCAGCGAGCAGTACTTC.

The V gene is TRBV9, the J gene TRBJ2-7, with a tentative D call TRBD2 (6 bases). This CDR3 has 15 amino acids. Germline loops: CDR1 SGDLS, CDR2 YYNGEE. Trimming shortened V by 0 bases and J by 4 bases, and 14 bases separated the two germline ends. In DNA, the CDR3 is TGTGCCAGCAGCGTAGATGAGGGACTGGGGTACGAGCAGTACTTC. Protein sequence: CASSVDEGLGYEQYF.

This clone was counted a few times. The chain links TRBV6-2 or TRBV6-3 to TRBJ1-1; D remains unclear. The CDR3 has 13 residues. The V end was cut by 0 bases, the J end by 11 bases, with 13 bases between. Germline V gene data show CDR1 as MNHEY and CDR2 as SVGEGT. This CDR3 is CASSYSGVERAFF. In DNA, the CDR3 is TGTGCCAGCAGTTACTCAGGCGTCGAGAGGGCTTTCTTT.